The clone carrying this T cell receptor beta chain was counted many times. The data were taken from a study of regulatory T cells in long-lasting Graves disease. Trimming took 7 bases from V and 3 from J, leaving 16 bases between them. Germline V CDR1 and CDR2: SEHNR, FQNEAQ (reference sequence). The CDR3 sequence is 14 residues long. Time point defined: newly diagnosed GD, antithyroid drugs for less than 3 months. Making the TCR library involved RNA that had been extracted from PBMCs. Diagnosing Graves' disease relied on the American Thyroid Association guidelines. Arm-PCR of CDR3 regions with iRepertoire HTBI primers generated TCR beta libraries. MiXCR was run by TCRdb on the multiplex PCR reads, yielding one entry per CDR3 protein. The sample has around 400,000 distinct CDR3 sequences, about 11% seen once; the top ten hold approximately 17%. These data also featured in a second study, about T cells in Graves' hyperthyroidism and ophthalmopathy.

The sequence was obtained from a woman aged 18-35 years with Graves disease. The chain links TRBV7-9 to TRBJ2-7; unclear D gene. The sequenced sample was peripheral blood mononuclear cells (PBMCs), obtained at new diagnosis, from a patient treated with antithyroid drugs. CDR3: CASTPMSTIYEQYF. The CDR3, as DNA: TGTGCCAGCACCCCTATGAGTACGATCTACGAGCAGTACTTC.